The following is a T cell receptor beta chain sequence with its context. Its specificity is unknown. This sample was included in a study of cytomegalovirus exposure and HLA in healthy donors. Across the study: Within an early data release were around 87 million unique TCRs drawn from HLA-typed donors.

Study outcomes and limitations: Investigators reported about 160 TCR beta chains as tied to cytomegalovirus. Available immune exposure information covered CMV serostatus only. The study reported that TCR beta sequences accurately predicted HLA-A and HLA-B alleles in most subjects.

With 60 Vbeta and 13 Jbeta primers, the PCR was carried out. The protocol was immunoSEQ multiplex PCR, while the TCRdb copy is restricted to in-frame clones and leaves out a portion. The sample contains 150,000 to 200,000 clones, over 70% of which appear only once. Germline V gene sequence: CDR1 SQVTM, CDR2 ANQGSEA. The CDR3 spans 12 residues. The V end lost 6 bases, the J end lost 6 bases, and 12 bases lay between the germline ends. The chain joins TRBV29-1 to TRBJ2-4, with a tentative D call TRBD2 (5 bases). The sequencing input was PBMCs. The clonotype originates from a female donor in good health and CMV-seronegative. The chain's CDR3 is CSVDDYLNIQYF. Here the CDR3 DNA reads TGCAGCGTAGATGACTATCTAAACATTCAGTACTTC.